This TCR beta chain was documented in a study of blood T cell repertoires in COVID-19. CDR1 and CDR2 (germline): LGHNA, YNFKEQ. The CDR3 totals 16 residues. V shed 0 bases, J shed 0 bases, and the junction held 2 bases outside the gene matches. The table came from immunoSEQ multiplex PCR; TCRdb's copy has only in-frame clones and leaves some out. The sample contains around 400,000 clones, over 85% of which appear only once. This receptor was taken from a woman in her twenties or thirties who had recovered from COVID-19. Sequenced material: PBMCs or T cells enriched from blood (not recorded which). V usage is TRBV4-2 and J usage is TRBJ1-2; 9 positions match TRBD1. CDR3 in amino acids: CASSQEGDRANYGYTF. CDR3 nucleotide sequence: TGTGCCAGCAGCCAAGAGGGGGACAGGGCTAACTATGGCTACACCTTC.